These T cell receptor beta chains were read from a single sample in a study of T cells after yellow fever vaccination. TCRdb redid the calling of the 5' RACE reads with MiXCR, one entry per CDR3 protein. The sample includes over 150,000 distinct CDR3 sequences, approximately 6.2% of them seen just once. This specimen was CD4+ T cells sorted from PBMCs, taken on the day of the first yellow fever vaccination. Receptor source: a man between 18 and 29 years old who received the YFV17D yellow fever vaccine. Each CDR3 is given with its conserved first and last residue. D genes are given only for firm matches. Clone sizes are given selectively: once, few, many, or a class where the clone is expanded.

J gene,V gene,clone size,D gene,CDR3 protein,CDR3 DNA
TRBJ2-1,TRBV5-4,many,TRBD1,CASSKQGADEQFF,TGTGCCAGCAGCAAACAGGGGGCGGATGAGCAGTTCTTC
TRBJ2-3,TRBV18,NA,TRBD2,CASSPLRGATDTQYF,TGTGCCAGCTCACCACTGCGGGGGGCCACAGATACGCAGTATTTT
TRBJ2-2,TRBV12-3/TRBV12-4,few,NA,CASSFGAGQTGELFF,TGTGCCAGCAGTTTTGGAGCGGGTCAGACCGGGGAGCTGTTTTTT
TRBJ2-7,TRBV25-1,NA,TRBD1,CASSGAGTGGGEQYF,TGTGCCAGCAGTGGAGCCGGGACAGGGGGCGGCGAGCAGTACTTC
TRBJ2-3,TRBV2,many,NA,CASSERKPGTDTQYF,TGTGCCAGCAGTGAACGAAAACCGGGCACAGATACGCAGTATTTT
TRBJ1-2,TRBV4-3,many,NA,CASSQDRGVLGYTF,TGCGCCAGCAGCCAAGATCGAGGGGTACTAGGCTACACCTTC
TRBJ2-5,TRBV6-2/TRBV6-3,few,TRBD1,CASRRAGQGASWRETQYF,TGTGCCAGCAGACGGGCGGGACAGGGGGCGAGTTGGCGCGAGACCCAGTACTTC
TRBJ1-3,TRBV20-1,many,NA,CSAQRRSSGNTIYF,TGCAGTGCTCAGAGGCGAAGCTCTGGAAACACCATATATTTT
TRBJ2-5,TRBV9,many,NA,CASSVQGGGETQYF,TGTGCCAGCAGCGTTCAAGGGGGTGGGGAGACCCAGTACTTC
TRBJ1-2,TRBV25-1,many,TRBD1,CASSETGGNYGYTF,TGTGCCAGCAGTGAAACAGGGGGCAACTATGGCTACACCTTC
TRBJ1-1,TRBV19,few,NA,CASRVPGGTEAFF,TGTGCCAGTAGGGTACCCGGGGGAACTGAAGCTTTCTTT
TRBJ2-1,TRBV11-2,many,TRBD2,CASSSLRGSSYNEQFF,TGTGCCAGCAGCTCCCTGCGGGGGAGCTCCTACAATGAGCAGTTCTTC
TRBJ2-7,TRBV29-1,NA,TRBD1,CSVGQGVPEQYF,TGCAGCGTCGGACAGGGGGTCCCCGAGCAGTACTTC
TRBJ2-3,TRBV6-1,many,NA,CASSEALVWQGGYTQYF,TGTGCCAGCAGTGAAGCGCTCGTCTGGCAGGGGGGGTATACGCAGTATTTT
TRBJ1-6,TRBV3-1,few,NA,CASSQDQGGFHSPLHF,TGTGCCAGCAGCCAAGATCAAGGGGGTTTCCATTCACCCCTCCACTTT
TRBJ2-7,TRBV30,many,NA,CAWSVRDRDTAQYF,TGTGCCTGGAGTGTACGTGACAGAGATACTGCGCAGTACTTC
TRBJ1-5,TRBV11-2,few,NA,CASSRDTQAHQPQHF,TGTGCCAGCAGCCGGGACACTCAAGCGCATCAGCCCCAGCATTTT
TRBJ1-5,TRBV20-1,few,NA,CSASHRPGGNQPQHF,TGCAGTGCTAGCCACAGGCCGGGTGGCAATCAGCCCCAGCATTTT
TRBJ2-5,TRBV24-1,few,NA,CATSDLSPQGGRETQYF,TGTGCCACCAGTGATTTGTCCCCTCAAGGAGGACGGGAGACCCAGTACTTC
TRBJ1-6,TRBV4-3,few,NA,CASSQDSSRGSSALHF,TGCGCCAGCAGCCAAGACAGTTCCCGAGGCAGTTCGGCCCTCCACTTT
TRBJ1-6,TRBV5-1,NA,NA,CASSLVELNNSPLHF,TGCGCCAGCAGCTTGGTCGAGTTAAACAATTCACCCCTCCACTTT
TRBJ2-5,TRBV4-3,many,NA,CASSQDSGLVGETQYF,TGCGCCAGCAGCCAAGATAGTGGCCTAGTCGGCGAGACCCAGTACTTC
TRBJ1-1,TRBV11-2,many,NA,CASSLVGSLNTEAFF,TGTGCCAGCAGCTTAGTGGGCAGCCTGAACACTGAAGCTTTCTTT
TRBJ2-2,TRBV19,many,NA,CATRIGNTGELFF,TGTGCTACTAGAATCGGGAACACCGGGGAGCTGTTTTTT